The clone carrying this T cell receptor (beta chain) was counted only a few times. Its antigen is currently unknown. The read comes to an end 3 residues before the CDR3 does, leaving the germline J gene to fill in the end. The germline gives CDR1 SNHLY, CDR2 FYNNEI. V shed 2 bases and J shed 9 bases, with 14 bases lying between them. This CDR3 has 14 amino acids. The data originate from a study of T cell clonality in common variable immunodeficiency. Broader study findings: TCRbeta clonality was increased in CVID versus healthy controls. Compared with controls, CVID subjects had fewer shared TCRbeta clones.

Assay: immunoSEQ multiplex PCR; the TCRdb copy retains only in-frame clones and omits some. Singletons are absent from the sample, which has fewer than 65,000 clones. The sample was peripheral blood mononuclear cells. The V call is TRBV2, the J call TRBJ1-5; no firm D call. The sequence was obtained from a person aged 18 to 70 in good health. The CDR3 sequence: CASSESVSRGPQHF. The part of the CDR3 DNA that was read is TGTGCCAGCAGTGAAAGTGTGAGCCGGGGGCCC.